A single sample is the source of the 11 T cell receptor beta chains below, sequenced in a study of identical twins. TCRdb reprocessed the 5' RACE reads with MiXCR, giving one entry per CDR3 protein. The repertoire includes 550,000 to 700,000 distinct CDR3 sequences, 9% to 10% of them detected once, and roughly 3% sits in the top ten. These records were also assigned to another study, of yellow fever vaccine responses in identical twins.

The sequencing sample was made of PBMCs. The origin of the receptors is a woman aged 18-29 years in good health.

This clonotype has more than one count but fewer than ten. The rearrangement joins TRBV11-3 to TRBJ2-2; TRBD2 aligns across 11 bases. Looked up from germline, CDR1 is SGHNT and CDR2 is YENEEA. J was trimmed by 6 bases and V by 2 bases; bases with no gene match: 5. This CDR3 has 16 residues. The CDR3 nucleotides are TGTGCCAGCAGCTTATTTCTAGCGGGAGGCCCCGGGGAGCTGTTTTTT. Its protein product is CASSLFLAGGPGELFF.

In its sample, this clonotype was seen many times. The chain employs TRBV7-2 and TRBJ2-7, with D hard to call. The CDR3 totals 12 residues. Trimming stripped 5 bases from V and 0 bases from J, with 5 bases between. The germline CDR1 and CDR2 sequences are SGHTA and FQGNSA. Here the CDR3 DNA reads TGTGCCAGCAGCACAAACTCCTACGAGCAGTACTTC. It translates to CASSTNSYEQYF.

This clonotype appeared a few times. The J gene is TRBJ1-2, the V gene TRBV12-3 or TRBV12-4; perhaps TRBD1 as D (5 bases). This CDR3 has 15 amino acids. Trimming pared 5 bases from V and 3 bases from J, leaving 16 bases between. The CDR3 spells CASSPRGAGDYGYTF. CDR3 sequence (DNA): TGTGCCAGCAGTCCCCGGGGCGCGGGGGACTATGGCTACACCTTC.

The V and J genes are TRBV7-9 and TRBJ1-2; 11 positions match TRBD1. V shed 5 bases and J 7 bases; nucleotides not matched to a gene: 12. Germline CDR1 reads SEHNR; CDR2 reads FQNEAQ (reference sequence). The CDR3 runs to 16 residues. The CDR3 DNA follows: TGTGCCAGCAGCGCCGGACAGGGGGCGGCTTTAGGTGGCTACACCTTC. Protein: CASSAGQGAALGGYTF.

This clonotype turned up a few times. The chain employs TRBV30 and TRBJ2-1; possible D gene TRBD2, 7 bases. CDR1 and CDR2 from the germline V gene are GTSNPN and SVGIG (reference sequence). This CDR3 has 13 residues. V lost 0 bases to trimming and J lost 6 bases, with 9 bases between them. CDR3 loop: CAWSVGGVNEQFF. The CDR3 DNA reads as TGTGCCTGGAGTGTAGGGGGGGTCAATGAGCAGTTCTTC. Filled out from reference TRBV30 and TRBJ2-1, the complete variable domain reads SQTIHQWPATLVQPVGSPLSLECTVEGTSNPNLYWYRQAAGRGLQLLFYSVGIGQISSEVPQNLSASRPQDRQFILSSKKLLLSDSGFYLCAWSVGGVNEQFFGPGTRLTVL.

There are a few counts of this clonotype. The CDR3 loop is CASSEGQDYYGYTF. CDR3 in DNA: TGTGCCAGCAGTGAGGGACAGGACTACTATGGCTACACCTTC. This chain links TRBV12-3 or TRBV12-4 with TRBJ1-2, with TRBD1 matching over 8 bases. Germline trimming cut 5 bases from V and 3 bases from J; bases unmatched to any gene: 5. The length of the CDR3 is 14 residues.

The V gene is TRBV5-1, the J gene TRBJ2-3, with D perhaps TRBD1 or TRBD2 (5 bases each). Per the germline V gene, CDR1 is SGHRS and CDR2 is YFSETQ. The CDR3 spans 17 residues. V lost 3 bases and J lost 2, with 19 bases in between. CDR3 sequence (DNA): TGCGCCAGCAGCTCCCCTCTGGGTGGGGGATACACAGATACGCAGTATTTT. This translates into CASSSPLGGGYTDTQYF.

V and J are TRBV28 and TRBJ2-3; 10 positions agree with TRBD2. The trim removed 2 bases at V and 0 bases at J, leaving 14 bases unmatched. The CDR3 runs to 20 residues. Germline assignment: CDR1 MDHEN and CDR2 SYDVKM. The CDR3 DNA sequence: TGTGCCAGCAGTTTAGCTTTAGGTCTAGCGGGGGAATCTAGCACAGATACGCAGTATTTT. It codes for CASSLALGLAGESSTDTQYF. Combining the CDR3 with reference TRBV28 and TRBJ2-3 gives the whole variable domain DVKVTQSSRYLVKRTGEKVFLECVQDMDHENMFWYRQDPGLGLRLIYFSYDVKMKEKGDIPEGYSVSREKKERFSLILESASTNQTSMYLCASSLALGLAGESSTDTQYFGPGTRLTVL.

This clonotype was observed many times. The V and J genes are TRBV12-3 or TRBV12-4 and TRBJ2-5; 8 bases match TRBD2. The CDR3 has 13 residues. Trimming cost V 1 base and J 11 bases; bases outside gene matches: 6. The CDR3 region has the DNA TGTGCCAGCAGTTTAGTCGTTAGCGGGATACAGTACTTC. Encoded protein: CASSLVVSGIQYF.

This clonotype was seen a few times. This sequence joins TRBV4-3 and TRBJ2-2; 9 bases line up with TRBD1. Germline V CDR1 and CDR2: LGHNA, YSLEER. V dropped 0 bases and J dropped 6; count of bases not matched to a gene: 11. CDR3 length: 18 residues. CDR3 loop: CASSQDSGGTGTAGELFF. CDR3 coding DNA: TGCGCCAGCAGCCAAGATTCCGGGGGGACAGGGACCGCCGGGGAGCTGTTTTTT.

This clonotype has just a few counts. The chain joins TRBV4-3 to TRBJ2-3; 7 nucleotides match TRBD1. This CDR3 is 15 amino acids long. The V gene end was trimmed by 3 bases and the J gene end by 1 base; junction bases not matched to a gene: 4. Germline CDR1 LGHNA, CDR2 YSLEER. The CDR3 coding sequence is TGCGCCAGCAGCCAGAACAGGGGAGGCACAGATACGCAGTATTTT. It codes for CASSQNRGGTDTQYF.